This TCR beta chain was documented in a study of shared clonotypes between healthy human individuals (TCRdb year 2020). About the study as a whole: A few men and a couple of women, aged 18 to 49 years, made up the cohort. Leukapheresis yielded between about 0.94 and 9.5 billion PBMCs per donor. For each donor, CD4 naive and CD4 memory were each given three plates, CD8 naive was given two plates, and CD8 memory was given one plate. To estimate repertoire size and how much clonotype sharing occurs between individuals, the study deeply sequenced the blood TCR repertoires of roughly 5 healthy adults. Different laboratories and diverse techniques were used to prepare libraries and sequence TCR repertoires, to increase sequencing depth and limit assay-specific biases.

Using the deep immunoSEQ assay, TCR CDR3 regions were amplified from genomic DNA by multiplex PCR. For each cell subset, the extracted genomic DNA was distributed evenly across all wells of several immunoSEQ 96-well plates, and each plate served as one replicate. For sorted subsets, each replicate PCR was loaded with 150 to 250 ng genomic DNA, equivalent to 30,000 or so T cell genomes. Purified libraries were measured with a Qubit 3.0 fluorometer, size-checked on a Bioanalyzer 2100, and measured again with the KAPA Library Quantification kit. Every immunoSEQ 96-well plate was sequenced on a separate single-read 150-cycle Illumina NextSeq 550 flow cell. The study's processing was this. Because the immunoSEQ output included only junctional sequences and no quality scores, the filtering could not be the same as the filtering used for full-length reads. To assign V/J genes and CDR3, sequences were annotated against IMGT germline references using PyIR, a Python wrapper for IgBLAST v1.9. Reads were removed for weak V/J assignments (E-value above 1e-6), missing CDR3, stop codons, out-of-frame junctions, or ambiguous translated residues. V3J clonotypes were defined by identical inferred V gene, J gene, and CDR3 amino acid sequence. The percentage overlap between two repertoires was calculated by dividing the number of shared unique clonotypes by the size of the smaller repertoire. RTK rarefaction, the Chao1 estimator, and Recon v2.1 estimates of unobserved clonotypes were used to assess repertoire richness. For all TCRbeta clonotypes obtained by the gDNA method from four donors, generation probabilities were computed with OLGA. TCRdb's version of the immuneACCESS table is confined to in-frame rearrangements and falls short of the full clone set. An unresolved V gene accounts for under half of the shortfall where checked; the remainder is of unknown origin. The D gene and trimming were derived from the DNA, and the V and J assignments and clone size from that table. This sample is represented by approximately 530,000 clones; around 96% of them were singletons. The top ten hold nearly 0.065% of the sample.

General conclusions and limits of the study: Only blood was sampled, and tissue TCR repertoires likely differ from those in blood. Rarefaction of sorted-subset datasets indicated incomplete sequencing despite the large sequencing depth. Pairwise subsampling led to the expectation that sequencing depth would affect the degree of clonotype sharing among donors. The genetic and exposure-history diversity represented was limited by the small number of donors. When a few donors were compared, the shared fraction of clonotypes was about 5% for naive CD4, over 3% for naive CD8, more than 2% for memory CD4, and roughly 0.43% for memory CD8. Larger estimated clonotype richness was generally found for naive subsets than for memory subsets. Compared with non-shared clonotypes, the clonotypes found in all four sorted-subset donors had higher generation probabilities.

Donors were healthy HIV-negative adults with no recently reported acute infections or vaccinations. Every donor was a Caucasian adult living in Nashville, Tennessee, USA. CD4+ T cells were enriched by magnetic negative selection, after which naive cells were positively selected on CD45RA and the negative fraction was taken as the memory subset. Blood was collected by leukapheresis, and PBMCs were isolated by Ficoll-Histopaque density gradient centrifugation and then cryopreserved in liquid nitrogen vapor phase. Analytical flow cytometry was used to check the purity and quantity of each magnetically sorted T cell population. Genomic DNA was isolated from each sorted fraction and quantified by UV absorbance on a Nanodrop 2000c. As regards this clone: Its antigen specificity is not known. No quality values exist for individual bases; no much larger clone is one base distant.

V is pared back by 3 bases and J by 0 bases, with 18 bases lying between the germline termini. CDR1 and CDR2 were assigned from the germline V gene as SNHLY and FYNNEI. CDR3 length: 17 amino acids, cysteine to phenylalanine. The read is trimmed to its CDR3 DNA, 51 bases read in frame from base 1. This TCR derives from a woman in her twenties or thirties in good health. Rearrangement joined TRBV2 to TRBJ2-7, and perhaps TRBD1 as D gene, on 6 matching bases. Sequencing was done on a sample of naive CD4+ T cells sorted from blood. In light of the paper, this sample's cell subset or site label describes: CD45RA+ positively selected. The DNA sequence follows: TGTGCCAGCAGTGAGGGGGCAGCCCCTCGGAGCTCCTACGAGCAGTACTTC. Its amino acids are CASSEGAAPRSSYEQYF. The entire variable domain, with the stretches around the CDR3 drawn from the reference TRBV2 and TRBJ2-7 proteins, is EPEVTQTPSHQVTQMGQEVILRCVPISNHLYFYWYRQILGQKVEFLVSFYNNEISEKSEIFDDQFSVERPDGSNFTLKIRSTKLEDSAMYFCASSEGAAPRSSYEQYFGPGTRLTVT.